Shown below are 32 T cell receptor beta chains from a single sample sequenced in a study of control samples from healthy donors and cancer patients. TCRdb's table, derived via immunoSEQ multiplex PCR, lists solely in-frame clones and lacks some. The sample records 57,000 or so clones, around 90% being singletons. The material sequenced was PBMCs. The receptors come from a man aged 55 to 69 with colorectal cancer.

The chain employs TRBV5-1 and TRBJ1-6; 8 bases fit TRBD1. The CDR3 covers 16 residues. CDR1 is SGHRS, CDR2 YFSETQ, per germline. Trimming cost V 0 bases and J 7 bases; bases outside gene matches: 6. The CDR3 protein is CASSLADRGINSPLHF. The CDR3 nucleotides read TGCGCCAGCAGCTTGGCCGACAGGGGAATCAATTCACCCCTCCACTTT. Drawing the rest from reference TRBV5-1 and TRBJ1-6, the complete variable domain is KAGVTQTPRYLIKTRGQQVTLSCSPISGHRSVSWYQQTPGQGLQFLFEYFSETQRNKGNFPGRFSGRQFSNSRSEMNVSTLELGDSALYLCASSLADRGINSPLHFGNGTRLTVT.

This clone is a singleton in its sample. The CDR3 loop is CASRTTGPGELFF. CDR3 nucleotide sequence: TGTGCCAGCAGGACGACGGGGCCCGGGGAGCTGTTTTTT. The V and J genes are TRBV5-5 and TRBJ2-2; D may be TRBD1 or TRBD2 (5 bases each). Trimming left V 5 bases short and J 6 bases short, with 11 bases between. The CDR3 spans 13 residues. Per germline, CDR1 SGHKS and CDR2 YYEKEE (reference sequence).

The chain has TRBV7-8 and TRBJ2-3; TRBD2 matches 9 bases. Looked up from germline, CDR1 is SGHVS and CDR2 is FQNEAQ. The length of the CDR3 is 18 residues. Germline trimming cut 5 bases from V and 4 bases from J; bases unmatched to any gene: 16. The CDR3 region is CASSPRPSGTSPPDTQYF. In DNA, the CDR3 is TGTGCCAGCAGCCCGCGGCCCTCCGGGACTAGCCCCCCAGATACGCAGTATTTT. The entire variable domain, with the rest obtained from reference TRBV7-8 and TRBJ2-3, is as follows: GAGVSQSPRYKVAKRGQDVALRCDPISGHVSLFWYQQALGQGPEFLTYFQNEAQLDKSGLPSDRFFAERPEGSVSTLKIQRTQQEDSAVYLCASSPRPSGTSPPDTQYFGPGTRLTVL.

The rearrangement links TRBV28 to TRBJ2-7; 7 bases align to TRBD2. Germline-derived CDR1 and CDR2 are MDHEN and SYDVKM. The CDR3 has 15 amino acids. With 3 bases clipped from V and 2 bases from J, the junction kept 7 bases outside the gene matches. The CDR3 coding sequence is TGTGCCAGCAGTTTGGGGAGGGGATCTGCCTACGAGCAGTACTTC. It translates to CASSLGRGSAYEQYF.

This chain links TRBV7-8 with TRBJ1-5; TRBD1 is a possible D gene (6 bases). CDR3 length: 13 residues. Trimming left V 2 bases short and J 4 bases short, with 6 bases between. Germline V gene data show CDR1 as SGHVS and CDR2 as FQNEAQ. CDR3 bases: TGTGCCAGCAGCTTAAGGGGGAATCAGCCCCAGCATTTT. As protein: CASSLRGNQPQHF.

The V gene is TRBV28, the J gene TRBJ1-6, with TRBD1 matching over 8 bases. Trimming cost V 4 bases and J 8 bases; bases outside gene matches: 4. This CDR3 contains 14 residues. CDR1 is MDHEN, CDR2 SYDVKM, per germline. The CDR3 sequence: CASSYRGADSPLHF. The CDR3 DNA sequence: TGTGCCAGCAGTTACAGGGGGGCAGATTCACCCCTCCACTTT.

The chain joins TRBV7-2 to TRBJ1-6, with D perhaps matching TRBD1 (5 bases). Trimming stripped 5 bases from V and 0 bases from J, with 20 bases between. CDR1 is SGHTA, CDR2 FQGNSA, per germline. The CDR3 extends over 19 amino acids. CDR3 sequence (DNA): TGTGCCAGCAGCGATCGACAGTCTCGACGGAGCTCCTATAATTCACCCCTCCACTTT. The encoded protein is CASSDRQSRRSSYNSPLHF. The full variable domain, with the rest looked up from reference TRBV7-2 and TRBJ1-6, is GAGVSQSPSNKVTEKGKDVELRCDPISGHTALYWYRQSLGQGLEFLIYFQGNSAPDKSGLPSDRFSAERTGGSVSTLTIQRTQQEDSAVYLCASSDRQSRRSSYNSPLHFGNGTRLTVT.

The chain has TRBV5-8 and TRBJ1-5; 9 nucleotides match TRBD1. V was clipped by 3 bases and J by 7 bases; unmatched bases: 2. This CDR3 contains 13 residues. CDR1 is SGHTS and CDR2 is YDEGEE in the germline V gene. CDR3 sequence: CASSWGQGQPQHF. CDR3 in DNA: TGTGCCAGCAGCTGGGGACAGGGACAGCCCCAGCATTTT.

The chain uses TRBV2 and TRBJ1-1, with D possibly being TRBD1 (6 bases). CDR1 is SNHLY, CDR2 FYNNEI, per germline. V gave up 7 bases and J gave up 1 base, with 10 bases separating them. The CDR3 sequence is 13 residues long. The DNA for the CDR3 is TGTGCCAGCAAAGGGGGTGGGAACACTGAAGCTTTCTTT. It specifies CASKGGGNTEAFF.

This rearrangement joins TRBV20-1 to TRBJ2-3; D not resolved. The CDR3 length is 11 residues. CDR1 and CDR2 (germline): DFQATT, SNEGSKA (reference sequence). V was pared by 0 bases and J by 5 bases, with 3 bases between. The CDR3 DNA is TGCAGTGCTAGAGATCGAGATACGCAGTATTTT. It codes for CSARDRDTQYF.

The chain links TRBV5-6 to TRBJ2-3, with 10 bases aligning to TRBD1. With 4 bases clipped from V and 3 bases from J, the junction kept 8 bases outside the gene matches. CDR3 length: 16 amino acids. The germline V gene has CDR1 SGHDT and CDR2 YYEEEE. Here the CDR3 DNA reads TGTGCCAGCAGCCTTCAATGGGACAGGGGAACAGATACGCAGTATTTT. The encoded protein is CASSLQWDRGTDTQYF.

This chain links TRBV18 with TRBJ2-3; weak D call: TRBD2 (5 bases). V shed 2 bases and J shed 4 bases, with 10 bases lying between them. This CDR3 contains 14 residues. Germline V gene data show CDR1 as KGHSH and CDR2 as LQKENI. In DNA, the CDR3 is TGTGCCAGCTCACCAGGGCCCGGGGCAGATACGCAGTATTTT. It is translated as CASSPGPGADTQYF.

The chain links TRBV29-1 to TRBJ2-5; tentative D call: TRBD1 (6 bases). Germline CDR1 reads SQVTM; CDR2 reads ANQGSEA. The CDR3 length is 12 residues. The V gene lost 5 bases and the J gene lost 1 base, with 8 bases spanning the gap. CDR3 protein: CSVQGTQETQYF. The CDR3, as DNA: TGCAGCGTTCAGGGGACCCAAGAGACCCAGTACTTC.

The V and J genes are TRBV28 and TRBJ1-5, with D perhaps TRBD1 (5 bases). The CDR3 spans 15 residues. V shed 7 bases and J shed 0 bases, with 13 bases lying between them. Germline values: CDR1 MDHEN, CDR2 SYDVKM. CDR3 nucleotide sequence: TGTGCCAGCATCCGGCAGGGTTATAGCAATCAGCCCCAGCATTTT. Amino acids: CASIRQGYSNQPQHF.

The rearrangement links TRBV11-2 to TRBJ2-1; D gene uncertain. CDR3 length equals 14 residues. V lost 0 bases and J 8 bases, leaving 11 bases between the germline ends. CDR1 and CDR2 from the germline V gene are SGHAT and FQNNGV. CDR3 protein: CASSLESTFHEQFF. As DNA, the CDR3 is TGTGCCAGCAGCTTAGAATCAACATTCCATGAGCAGTTCTTC.

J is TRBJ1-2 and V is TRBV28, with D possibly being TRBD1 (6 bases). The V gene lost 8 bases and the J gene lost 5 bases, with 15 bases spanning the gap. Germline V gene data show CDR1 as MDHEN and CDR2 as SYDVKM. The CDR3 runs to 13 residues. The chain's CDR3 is CASGRTGPYGYTF. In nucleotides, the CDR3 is TGTGCCAGCGGCAGAACAGGGCCGTATGGCTACACCTTC.

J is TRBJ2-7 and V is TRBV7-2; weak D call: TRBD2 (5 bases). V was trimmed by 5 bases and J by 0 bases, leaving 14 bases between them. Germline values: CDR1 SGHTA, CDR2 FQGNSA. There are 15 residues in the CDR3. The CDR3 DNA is TGTGCCAGCAGCCGGACTGGCGGACTCTCCTACGAGCAGTACTTC. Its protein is CASSRTGGLSYEQYF.

CDR3 in amino acids: CASSLPGASGGLPRSTDTQYF. CDR3 nucleotide sequence: TGCGCCAGCAGCCTTCCCGGGGCTAGCGGGGGCTTACCGAGAAGCACAGATACGCAGTATTTT. The chain joins TRBV4-1 to TRBJ2-3, with TRBD2 matching over 10 bases. This CDR3 is built from 21 residues. The junction had 19 bases not matched to a gene; V was cut back by 4 bases and J by 0 bases. The germline CDR1 and CDR2 sequences are MGHRA and YSYEKL.

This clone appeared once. The CDR3 loop is CASSDSIQGGPANYGYTF. The CDR3 bases are TGTGCCAGCAGTGACTCGATACAGGGAGGGCCAGCTAACTATGGCTACACCTTC. The genes are TRBV6-4 and TRBJ1-2; tentative D call: TRBD1 (6 bases). This CDR3 is 18 amino acids long. Trimming took off 0 bases at V and 0 bases at J, with 17 bases between the two ends. The germline V gene has CDR1 MRHNA and CDR2 SNTAGT.

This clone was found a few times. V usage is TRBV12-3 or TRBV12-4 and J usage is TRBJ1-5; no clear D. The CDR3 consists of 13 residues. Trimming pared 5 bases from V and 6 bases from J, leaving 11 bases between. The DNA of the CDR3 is TGTGCCAGCAGTCCCTTCGAGGGTCAGCCCCAGCATTTT. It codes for CASSPFEGQPQHF.

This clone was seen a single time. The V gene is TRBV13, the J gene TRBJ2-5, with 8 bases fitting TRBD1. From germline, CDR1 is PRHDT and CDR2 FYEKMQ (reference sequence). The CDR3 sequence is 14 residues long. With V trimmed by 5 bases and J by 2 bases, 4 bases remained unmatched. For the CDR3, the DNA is TGTGCCAGCAGCCCCCGACAGGGGCAAGAGACCCAGTACTTC. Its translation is CASSPRQGQETQYF.

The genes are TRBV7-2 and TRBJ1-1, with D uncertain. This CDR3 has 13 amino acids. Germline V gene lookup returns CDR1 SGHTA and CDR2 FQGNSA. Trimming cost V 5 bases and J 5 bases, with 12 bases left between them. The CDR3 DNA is TGTGCCAGCAGCCGCACTATATCAACTGAAGCTTTCTTT. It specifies CASSRTISTEAFF.

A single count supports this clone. CDR3 amino acids: CASSLRLAGQETQYF. The CDR3, as DNA: TGTGCCAGCAGCTTAAGACTAGCGGGGCAAGAGACCCAGTACTTC. This chain joins TRBV5-4 and TRBJ2-5; TRBD2 aligns across 11 bases. The CDR3 has 15 amino acids. Looked up from germline, CDR1 is SGHNT and CDR2 is YYREEE (reference sequence). With 2 bases clipped from V and 2 bases from J, the junction kept 2 bases outside the gene matches.

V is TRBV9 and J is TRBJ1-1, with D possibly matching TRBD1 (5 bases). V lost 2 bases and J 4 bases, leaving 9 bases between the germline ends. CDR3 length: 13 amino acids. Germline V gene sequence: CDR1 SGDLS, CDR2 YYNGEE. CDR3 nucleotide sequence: TGTGCCAGCAGCGTTAGTGGGGGCACTGAAGCTTTCTTT. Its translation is CASSVSGGTEAFF.

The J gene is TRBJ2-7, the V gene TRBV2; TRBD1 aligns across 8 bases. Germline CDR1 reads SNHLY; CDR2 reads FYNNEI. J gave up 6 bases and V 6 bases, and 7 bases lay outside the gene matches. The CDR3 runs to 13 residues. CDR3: CASRCGQGGEQYF. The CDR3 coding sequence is TGTGCCAGCAGATGCGGACAGGGTGGCGAGCAGTACTTC.

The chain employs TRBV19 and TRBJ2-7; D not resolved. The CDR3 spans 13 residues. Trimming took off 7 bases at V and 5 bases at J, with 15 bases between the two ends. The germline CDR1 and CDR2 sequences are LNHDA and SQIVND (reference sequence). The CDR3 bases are TGTGCCAGTAATAGGGCAGTTGGGGACGAGCAGTACTTC. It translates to CASNRAVGDEQYF.

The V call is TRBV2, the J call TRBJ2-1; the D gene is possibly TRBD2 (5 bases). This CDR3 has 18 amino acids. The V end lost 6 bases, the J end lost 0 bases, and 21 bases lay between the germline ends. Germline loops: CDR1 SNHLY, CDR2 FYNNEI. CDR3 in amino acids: CASRGGLGAHSSYNEQFF. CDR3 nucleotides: TGTGCCAGCAGGGGCGGCTTGGGAGCCCACAGCTCCTACAATGAGCAGTTCTTC.

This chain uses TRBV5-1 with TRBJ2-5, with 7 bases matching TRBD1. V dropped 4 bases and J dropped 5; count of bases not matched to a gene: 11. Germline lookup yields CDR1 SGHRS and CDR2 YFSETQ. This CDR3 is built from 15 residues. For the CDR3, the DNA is TGCGCCAGCAGCCTAGGGAGAACAGGGGCCGAGACCCAGTACTTC. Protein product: CASSLGRTGAETQYF.

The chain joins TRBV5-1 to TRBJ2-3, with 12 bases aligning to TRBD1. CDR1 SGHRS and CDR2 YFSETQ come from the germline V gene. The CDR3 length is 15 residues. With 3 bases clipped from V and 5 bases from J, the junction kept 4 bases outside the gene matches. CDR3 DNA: TGCGCCAGCAGCTCCCGGGACAGGGGGCAAGATACGCAGTATTTT. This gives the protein CASSSRDRGQDTQYF.

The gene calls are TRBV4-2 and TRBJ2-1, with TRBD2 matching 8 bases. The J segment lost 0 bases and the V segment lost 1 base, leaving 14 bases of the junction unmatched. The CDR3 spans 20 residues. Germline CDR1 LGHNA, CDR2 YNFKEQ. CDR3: CASSQGWRSGGYPSYNEQFF. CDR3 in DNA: TGTGCCAGCAGCCAAGGTTGGAGGAGCGGGGGCTACCCCTCCTACAATGAGCAGTTCTTC.

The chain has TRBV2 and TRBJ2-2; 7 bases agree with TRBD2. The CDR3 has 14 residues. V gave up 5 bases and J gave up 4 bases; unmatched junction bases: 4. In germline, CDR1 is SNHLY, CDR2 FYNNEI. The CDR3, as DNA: TGTGCCAGCAGTACTCAGCGGGGCACCGGGGAGCTGTTTTTT. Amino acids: CASSTQRGTGELFF.

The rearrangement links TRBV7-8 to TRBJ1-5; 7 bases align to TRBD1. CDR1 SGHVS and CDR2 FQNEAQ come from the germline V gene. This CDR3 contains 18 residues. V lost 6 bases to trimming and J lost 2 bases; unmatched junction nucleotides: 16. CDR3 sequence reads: CASSLGYRGRGGNQPQHF. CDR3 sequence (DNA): TGTGCCAGCAGTCTAGGGTATAGGGGGCGAGGAGGCAATCAGCCCCAGCATTTT.